Listed below are T cell receptor beta chains from one sample, sequenced in a study of shared clonotypes between healthy human individuals. Assay: immunoSEQ multiplex PCR; the TCRdb copy retains only in-frame clones and omits some. Of around 1.1 million clones listed, 60% to 85% are singletons. Sequencing used memory CD4+ T cells from PBMCs. The receptors were sampled from a man younger than 30 in good health. Some clones in this sample may be carry-over from other donors' samples. The CDR3 runs from the conserved cysteine through the conserved F or W. D genes are given only for firm matches. A row's size may be missing; if present it is once, few, many or a size class.

j_gene	abundance	d_gene	v_gene	CDR3aa	CDR3nt
TRBJ1-1	.	.	TRBV6-1	CASSFDRQNTEAFF	TGTGCCAGCAGTTTTGACAGGCAGAACACTGAAGCTTTCTTT
TRBJ2-5	.	TRBD1	TRBV18	CASSQDRVEETQYF	TGTGCCAGCTCACAAGACAGGGTGGAGGAGACCCAGTACTTC
TRBJ2-3	few	.	TRBV11-2	CASSLISDTQYF	TGTGCCAGCAGCTTAATTTCCGATACGCAGTATTTT
TRBJ2-3	.	TRBD2	TRBV18	CASSPGSLAVADTQYF	TGTGCCAGCTCACCAGGGTCCCTAGCGGTGGCGGATACGCAGTATTTT
TRBJ2-5	.	.	TRBV10-2	CASSRAGETQYF	TGCGCCAGCTCGCGGGCCGGGGAGACCCAGTACTTC
TRBJ2-2	few	.	TRBV19	CASSEPNTGELFF	TGTGCCAGTAGTGAGCCGAACACCGGGGAGCTGTTTTTT
TRBJ1-5	.	TRBD1	TRBV19	CASTGVTGRNQPQHF	TGTGCCAGTACCGGGGTGACAGGGCGCAATCAGCCCCAGCATTTT
TRBJ2-3	few	TRBD2	TRBV16	CASSQRGLAADTQYF	TGTGCCAGCAGCCAAAGGGGACTAGCGGCAGATACGCAGTATTTT
TRBJ2-1	.	.	TRBV11-2	CASSSIRGRSYNEQFF	TGTGCCAGCAGCTCAATAAGGGGACGGAGCTACAATGAGCAGTTCTTC
TRBJ1-1	.	.	TRBV28	CASSPPTMNTEAFF	TGTGCCAGCAGCCCCCCGACAATGAACACTGAAGCTTTCTTT
TRBJ2-2	many	.	TRBV6-1	CASRRAGNTGELFF	TGTGCCAGCCGCCGAGCGGGGAACACCGGGGAGCTGTTTTTT
TRBJ2-7	.	.	TRBV27	CASTLRQPYEQYF	TGTGCCAGCACCCTAAGGCAGCCCTACGAGCAGTACTTC
TRBJ2-3	once	TRBD2	TRBV5-1	CASRESGRSTDTQYF	TGCGCCAGCAGAGAGAGCGGGAGGAGCACAGATACGCAGTATTTT
TRBJ2-2	.	.	TRBV5-1	CASSPSGTYTGELFF	TGCGCCAGCAGCCCCTCAGGGACATACACCGGGGAGCTGTTTTTT
TRBJ2-7	many	TRBD2	TRBV2	CASSVTSGRTSYEQYF	TGTGCCAGCAGTGTGACTAGCGGGAGGACCTCCTACGAGCAGTACTTC
TRBJ1-5	.	.	TRBV28	CASRWGRDQPQHF	TGTGCCAGCAGGTGGGGCAGGGACCAGCCCCAGCATTTT
TRBJ2-3	.	TRBD2	TRBV29-1	CSVTSAKDTQYF	TGCAGCGTAACTAGCGCCAAAGATACGCAGTATTTT
TRBJ2-1	.	TRBD1	TRBV6-1	CASTRRDSYNEQFF	TGTGCCAGCACCCGCCGGGACAGCTACAATGAGCAGTTCTTC
TRBJ1-3	.	.	TRBV28	CASSRYSGNTIYF	TGTGCCAGCAGCCGGTACTCTGGAAACACCATATATTTT
TRBJ2-2	.	.	TRBV7-3	CASSKGQNTGELFF	TGTGCCAGCAGCAAAGGACAGAACACCGGGGAGCTGTTTTTT
TRBJ2-2	many	TRBD1	TRBV7-3	CASSSPSITGTGFSTGELFF	TGTGCCAGCAGCTCACCGTCCATTACCGGGACAGGGTTTAGCACCGGGGAGCTGTTTTTT
TRBJ2-2	.	TRBD2	TRBV30	CAWRVLAAGELFF	TGTGCCTGGAGGGTACTAGCGGCCGGGGAGCTGTTTTTT
TRBJ2-2	.	.	TRBV19	CASSGDTGELFF	TGTGCCAGTAGTGGGGACACCGGGGAGCTGTTTTTT
TRBJ2-7	.	.	TRBV7-9	CASSFGAGEQYF	TGTGCCAGCAGCTTCGGGGCGGGCGAGCAGTACTTC
TRBJ2-3	few	.	TRBV29-1	CSVVSSNTDTQYF	TGCAGCGTTGTCTCGTCCAACACAGATACGCAGTATTTT
TRBJ2-2	.	.	TRBV5-1	CASSLDNTGELFF	TGCGCCAGCAGCTTGGATAACACCGGGGAGCTGTTTTTT
TRBJ2-6	.	.	TRBV7-2	CASSLSTTGANVLTF	TGTGCCAGCAGCTTATCGACTACTGGGGCCAACGTCCTGACTTTC
TRBJ2-2	.	TRBD1	TRBV14	CASRQDRGGTGELFF	TGTGCCAGCAGACAAGACAGGGGCGGAACCGGGGAGCTGTTTTTT
TRBJ2-3	.	TRBD1	TRBV7-3	CASSSGQGDTQYF	TGTGCCAGCAGCTCGGGACAGGGAGATACGCAGTATTTT
TRBJ2-5	.	TRBD2	TRBV9	CASSGLAGVVPQYF	TGTGCCAGCAGCGGGCTAGCGGGAGTTGTGCCCCAGTACTTC
TRBJ2-6	.	TRBD1	TRBV28	CASRGQGSTGANVLTF	TGTGCCAGCAGAGGACAGGGTAGTACCGGGGCCAACGTCCTGACTTTC
TRBJ1-1	.	.	TRBV5-1	CASSLENGDTEAFF	TGCGCCAGCAGCTTGGAAAACGGGGACACTGAAGCTTTCTTT
TRBJ1-2	.	.	TRBV7-9	CASSLGGTGTPGYTF	TGTGCCAGCAGCTTAGGGGGAACCGGGACACCAGGCTACACCTTC
TRBJ1-1	.	.	TRBV28	CASSIRMNTEAFF	TGTGCCAGCAGTATCAGGATGAACACTGAAGCTTTCTTT
TRBJ2-3	.	.	TRBV5-6	CASSFGGASTDTQYF	TGTGCCAGCAGCTTCGGCGGTGCTAGCACAGATACGCAGTATTTT
TRBJ2-2	few	.	TRBV4-2	CASSQEGGNTGELFF	TGTGCCAGCAGCCAAGAGGGGGGGAACACCGGGGAGCTGTTTTTT
TRBJ2-5	.	.	TRBV4-2	CASSQGGLGETQYF	TGTGCCAGCAGCCAAGGTGGACTGGGGGAGACCCAGTACTTC
TRBJ2-6	many	.	TRBV21-1	CASSKVRPGLVDVLTF	TGTGCCAGCAGCAAAGTAAGGCCGGGATTGGTTGACGTCCTGACTTTC
TRBJ2-1	few	.	TRBV11-3	CASSQKVAGSYNEQFF	TGTGCCAGCAGCCAGAAAGTGGCAGGGTCCTACAATGAGCAGTTCTTC
TRBJ2-3	.	TRBD2	TRBV29-1	CSVDTLRETRGPTDTQYF	TGCAGCGTTGATACTTTGCGGGAGACGAGGGGCCCCACAGATACGCAGTATTTT
TRBJ2-1	many	.	TRBV11-2	CASSLLTGNNEQFF	TGTGCCAGCAGCTTACTTACAGGGAACAATGAGCAGTTCTTC
TRBJ1-4	.	.	TRBV7-9	CASSLSGAANEKLFF	TGTGCCAGCAGCTTATCCGGTGCAGCTAATGAAAAACTGTTTTTT
TRBJ1-1	.	.	TRBV6-6	CASKTGDRNTEAFF	TGTGCCAGCAAGACCGGAGACCGGAACACTGAAGCTTTCTTT
TRBJ2-1	.	.	TRBV18	CASSPYRLARRDNEQFF	TGTGCCAGCTCACCATATCGGCTAGCCAGAAGGGACAATGAGCAGTTCTTC
TRBJ2-7	few	.	TRBV9	CASSVDGNSYEQYF	TGTGCCAGCAGCGTAGACGGGAATAGCTACGAGCAGTACTTC
TRBJ2-7	.	.	TRBV7-2	CASSLAGTGVGWARYF	TGTGCCAGCAGCTTGGCCGGGACGGGCGTTGGCTGGGCGCGGTACTTC
TRBJ2-7	.	.	TRBV7-9	CASSLKRQGAYEQYF	TGTGCCAGCAGCCTGAAGCGCCAGGGCGCCTACGAGCAGTACTTC
TRBJ1-2	.	TRBD1	TRBV28	CASSGLATGGHRSGYTF	TGTGCCTCCAGCGGCCTTGCGACAGGGGGCCATAGGTCGGGCTACACCTTC
TRBJ2-5	.	.	TRBV5-1	CASSFEGRETQYF	TGCGCCAGCAGCTTCGAGGGGAGGGAGACCCAGTACTTC